The T cell receptor (beta chain) described here comes from a study of blood T cell repertoires in COVID-19 (dated by TCRdb to between 2020 and 2021). Context from the whole study: Samples covering the acute and convalescent phases of COVID-19 were provided by collaborators in the United States, Italy and Spain. Nearly every sample came with metadata listing a de-identified subject ID, COVID-19 status, age in years and sex. The material from the prospective study consisted of cDNA or gDNA derived from T cells, B-cell-depleted T cells, or PBMCs. Deeply sampled blood TCRbeta repertoires from subjects exposed to, actively infected with, or recovered from COVID-19 were included in the dataset. The samples were drawn from two sources: the first 160 participants of the ongoing ImmuneRACE study, and 950 to 1,500 subjects contributed by 6 global collaborators. HLA class I and class II types, where available, came from metadata supplied by the sample provider rather than from assay-based typing. The repertoires were released in a freely available public database intended as a resource for research on the immune response to SARS-CoV-2. On the study overall, not on this receptor specifically: The quantity of clinical and demographic metadata differed by source and by participant and was supplied without curation.

On this clone: Its antigen is not yet known. Qualities for individual bases were not recorded, and no much larger clone is one base off.

The immunoSEQ Assay, a bias-controlled multiplex PCR, was used to amplify TCRbeta CDR3 regions from genomic DNA. On the authors' methods: The number of nucleated cells in each sample was estimated from the amplification of reference gene primers within the assay. To quantify the absolute abundance of each unique TCRbeta CDR3 rearrangement, sequence reads were collapsed and filtered. For each sample, productive Simpson clonality was calculated by taking the square root of Simpson's diversity index across productive rearrangements. TCRdb provides this immuneACCESS table in a form limited to in-frame rearrangements. Some clones are lacking; in checked studies, under half of them reflect an unresolved V gene, and why the rest are absent is not known. That table supplies the V and J calls and clone size; D and trimming were determined from the DNA. The sample table holds 300,000 to 450,000 clones, of which roughly 86% were seen once. The ten largest clones add up to roughly a tenth of the sample.

At one collaborating source in Seattle, patients were enrolled during active infection and were followed longitudinally through the course of disease. Whole blood was collected in K2EDTA tubes by collaborating institutions according to the institutions' own protocols. For TCRbeta analysis, collaborators shipped samples in one of three forms: frozen whole blood, isolated PBMCs, or DNA extracted from either of those sample types. The clonotype originates from a woman aged 25 to 39 with COVID-19, enrolled during active disease. Source material: peripheral blood.

The DNA sequence follows: TGTGCCAGCAGCTTCGGTCCCTCTGGGGCCAACGTCCTGACTTTC. This codes for CASSFGPSGANVLTF. The chain employs TRBV7-3 and TRBJ2-6, with no confidently assigned D gene. The CDR3 runs 15 amino acids, cysteine and phenylalanine included. Only CDR3 DNA remains: 45 bases, in frame from the first base. According to the germline V gene, CDR1 reads SGHTA and CDR2 reads FQGTGA. V gives up 3 bases and J gives up 0 bases, and the segment between their germline ends measures 6 bases.